This T cell receptor beta chain was identified in a study of blood T cell repertoires in COVID-19. Only in-frame clones appear in the TCRdb table, and some are missing; sequencing was by immunoSEQ multiplex PCR. This table holds 200,000 to 250,000 clones, nearly 90% found once. The CDR3 is 16 residues long. Germline V lookup: CDR1 KGHDR, CDR2 SFDVKD. V dropped 4 bases and J dropped 4 bases, with 17 bases sitting between them. The clonotype was recovered from a man over 45 with COVID-19, enrolled during active disease. The specimen was peripheral blood. The chain employs TRBV24-1 and TRBJ2-3; D not resolved. The CDR3 loop reads CATSDPLLVYADTQYF. The DNA for the CDR3 is TGTGCCACCAGTGACCCCCTCCTAGTTTACGCAGATACGCAGTATTTT.